The rows below give T cell receptor beta chains drawn from one sample of a study of shared clonotypes between healthy human individuals. Only in-frame clones appear in the TCRdb table, and some are missing; sequencing was by immunoSEQ multiplex PCR. The sample contains around 1.9 million clones, just over 90% of which appear only once. The sequencing sample was made of naive CD8+ T cells from PBMCs. The source is a man aged 18 to 30 in good health. Some clones in this sample may be carry-over from other donors' samples. The CDR3 runs from the conserved cysteine through the conserved F or W. D genes are given only for firm matches. A clone size is listed for some rows: how often the clone was seen (once, few, many), or a class if it is expanded.

>TRBJ2-7|.|TRBV5-1|.
TGCGCCAGCAGCGTTGGACTTACCTACGAGCAGTACTTC
CASSVGLTYEQYF
>TRBJ2-4|.|TRBV27|.
TGTGCCAGCAGGGGTTGGACCAAAAACATTCAGTACTTC
CASRGWTKNIQYF
>TRBJ2-4|.|TRBV28|TRBD2
TGTGCCAGCAGTTTGAGGCGGGAGGCCAAAAACATTCAGTACTTC
CASSLRREAKNIQYF
>TRBJ1-1|.|TRBV27|.
TGTGCCAGCAGTTTATCGATGGGGGCCGCCACTGAAGCTTTCTTT
CASSLSMGAATEAFF
>TRBJ1-2|.|TRBV6-1|.
TGTGCCAGCAGTGCTAGGGGGTCGACCTTC
CASSARGSTF
>TRBJ2-7|.|TRBV27|.
TGTGCCAGCATGGGGGCAGGACTCGACGAGCAGTACTTC
CASMGAGLDEQYF
>TRBJ2-7|.|TRBV11-2|.
TGTGCCAGCGCCCCCCGGGGCGAGCAGTACTTC
CASAPRGEQYF
>TRBJ1-2|.|TRBV19|.
TGTGCCAGTAGTATCGCGGGGGATCATGGCTACACCTTC
CASSIAGDHGYTF
>TRBJ1-5|.|TRBV6-6|.
TGTGCCAGCAGTTACTCGGCGGTCAATCAGCCCCAGCATTTT
CASSYSAVNQPQHF
>TRBJ1-2|.|TRBV5-1|.
TGCGCCAGCAGCTTGGAAGGAGGGAGAGGGGGTGGCTACACCTTC
CASSLEGGRGGGYTF
>TRBJ2-3|.|TRBV7-6|.
TGTGCCAGCAGCTTAGGGCGGGCTAGCGTCGCAGATACGCAGTATTTT
CASSLGRASVADTQYF
>TRBJ2-5|.|TRBV7-9|.
TGTGCCAGCAGCCTACCGTTCGAGACCCAGTACTTC
CASSLPFETQYF
>TRBJ2-5|once|TRBV7-8|TRBD2
TGTGCCAGCAGCTTAGCGTTAGCGGGATCCGACCAAGAGACCCAGTACTTC
CASSLALAGSDQETQYF
>TRBJ2-5|.|TRBV6-5|.
TGTGCCAGCAGTTACTGGACCAGGCCTGGGGGGGAGACCCAGTACTTC
CASSYWTRPGGETQYF
>TRBJ2-7|.|TRBV9|TRBD2
TGTGCCAGCGGAGCGGGAGATGGTGAGCAGTACTTC
CASGAGDGEQYF
>TRBJ2-1|.|TRBV6-1|TRBD1
TGTGCCAGCAGTGAGAGGTTCCGGGACAGTTACAATGAGCAGTTCTTC
CASSERFRDSYNEQFF
>TRBJ1-1|.|TRBV13|TRBD1
TGTGCCAGCAGCGCCCAACAGGGGGTCGCTGAAGCTTTCTTT
CASSAQQGVAEAFF
>TRBJ2-7|.|TRBV6-5|TRBD1
TGTGCCAGCAGTTACAATCACAGGGGCAATATCTACGAGCAGTACTTC
CASSYNHRGNIYEQYF
>TRBJ1-2|.|TRBV19|.
TGTGCCAGTAGTTCGCCTTTCTTGTCGGGTGGCTACACCTTC
CASSSPFLSGGYTF
>TRBJ1-1|.|TRBV28|TRBD1
TGTGCCAGCAGAGAACCGGGACAGGGGCTAACTGAAGCTTTCTTT
CASREPGQGLTEAFF
>TRBJ2-7|.|TRBV4-3|.
TGCGCCAGCAGCCTCAGGAGGGCCCACCACGAGCAGTACTTC
CASSLRRAHHEQYF
>TRBJ1-1|few|TRBV30|.
TGTGCCTGGCGTCAGACTCTTGAAGCTTTCTTT
CAWRQTLEAFF
>TRBJ2-7|.|TRBV7-9|TRBD1
TGTGCCAGCAGCTCCCCAGGGGACAGGGGCGACGAGCAGTACTTC
CASSSPGDRGDEQYF
>TRBJ2-1|.|TRBV5-1|.
TGCGCCAGCAGCGCGGAGGGTAACACGGGCAATGAGCAGTTCTTC
CASSAEGNTGNEQFF
>TRBJ2-1|.|TRBV7-9|.
TGTGCCAGCAGTACTAGCAACGGCTCCTACAATGAGCAGTTCTTC
CASSTSNGSYNEQFF
>TRBJ1-1|.|TRBV27|.
TGTGCCAGCAGTATCGCTATTAACACTGAAGCTTTCTTT
CASSIAINTEAFF